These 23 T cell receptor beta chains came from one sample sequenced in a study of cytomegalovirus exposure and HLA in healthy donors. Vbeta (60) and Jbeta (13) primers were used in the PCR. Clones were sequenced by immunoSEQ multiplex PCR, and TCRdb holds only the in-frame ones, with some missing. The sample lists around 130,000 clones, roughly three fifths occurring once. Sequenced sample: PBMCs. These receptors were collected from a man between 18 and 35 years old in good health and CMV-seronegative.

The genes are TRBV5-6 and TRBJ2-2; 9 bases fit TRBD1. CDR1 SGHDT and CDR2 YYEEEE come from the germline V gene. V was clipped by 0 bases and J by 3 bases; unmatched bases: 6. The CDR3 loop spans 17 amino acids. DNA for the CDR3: TGTGCCAGCAGCTTGGTACAGGGGGCCCTCGACACCGGGGAGCTGTTTTTT. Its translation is CASSLVQGALDTGELFF.

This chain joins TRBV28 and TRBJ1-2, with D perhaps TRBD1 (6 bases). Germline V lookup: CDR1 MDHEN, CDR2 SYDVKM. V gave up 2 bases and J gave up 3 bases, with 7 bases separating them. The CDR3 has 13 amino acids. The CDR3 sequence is CASSLGQYYGYTF. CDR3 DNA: TGTGCCAGCAGTTTAGGACAGTACTATGGCTACACCTTC.

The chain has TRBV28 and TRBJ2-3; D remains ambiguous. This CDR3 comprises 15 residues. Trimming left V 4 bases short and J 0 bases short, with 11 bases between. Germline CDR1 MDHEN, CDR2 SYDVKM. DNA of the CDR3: TGTGCCAGCAGTTCCGCACACCTTAGCACAGATACGCAGTATTTT. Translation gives CASSSAHLSTDTQYF.

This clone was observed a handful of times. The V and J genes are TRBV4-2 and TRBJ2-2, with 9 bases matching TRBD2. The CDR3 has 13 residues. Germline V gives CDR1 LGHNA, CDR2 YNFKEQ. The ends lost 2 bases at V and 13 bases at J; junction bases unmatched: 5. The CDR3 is CASSQRLAGWLFF. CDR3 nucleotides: TGTGCCAGCAGCCAAAGGCTAGCGGGGTGGCTGTTTTTT.

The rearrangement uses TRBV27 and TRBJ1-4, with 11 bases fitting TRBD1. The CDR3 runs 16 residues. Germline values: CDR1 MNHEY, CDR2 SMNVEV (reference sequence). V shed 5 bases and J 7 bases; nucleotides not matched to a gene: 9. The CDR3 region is CASSQKRTGGGEKLFF. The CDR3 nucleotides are TGTGCCAGCAGTCAGAAACGGACAGGGGGCGGTGAAAAACTGTTTTTT.

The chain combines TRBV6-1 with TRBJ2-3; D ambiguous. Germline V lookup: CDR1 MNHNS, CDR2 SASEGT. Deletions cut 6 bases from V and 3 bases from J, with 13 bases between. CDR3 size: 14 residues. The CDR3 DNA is TGTGCCAGCAGGCCGATAAGAGTGACAGATACGCAGTATTTT. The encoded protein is CASRPIRVTDTQYF.

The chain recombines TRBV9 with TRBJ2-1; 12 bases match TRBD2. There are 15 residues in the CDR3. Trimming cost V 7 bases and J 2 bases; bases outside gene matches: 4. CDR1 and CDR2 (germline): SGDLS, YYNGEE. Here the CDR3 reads CASSSGRGPYNEQFF. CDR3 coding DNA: TGTGCCAGCTCTAGCGGGAGGGGACCCTACAATGAGCAGTTCTTC.

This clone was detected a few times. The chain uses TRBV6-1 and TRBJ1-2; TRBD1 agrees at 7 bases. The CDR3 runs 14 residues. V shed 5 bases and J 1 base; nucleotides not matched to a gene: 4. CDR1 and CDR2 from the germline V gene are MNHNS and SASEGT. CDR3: CASSRPGGNYGYTF. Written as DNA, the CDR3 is TGTGCCAGCAGTCGTCCAGGGGGTAACTATGGCTACACCTTC.

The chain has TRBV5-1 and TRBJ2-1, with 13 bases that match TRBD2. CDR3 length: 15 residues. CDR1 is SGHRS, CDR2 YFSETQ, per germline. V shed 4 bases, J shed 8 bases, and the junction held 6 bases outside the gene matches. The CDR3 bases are TGCGCCAGCAGCCTCAGGACTAGCGGGAGTGATGAGCAGTTCTTC. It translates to CASSLRTSGSDEQFF.

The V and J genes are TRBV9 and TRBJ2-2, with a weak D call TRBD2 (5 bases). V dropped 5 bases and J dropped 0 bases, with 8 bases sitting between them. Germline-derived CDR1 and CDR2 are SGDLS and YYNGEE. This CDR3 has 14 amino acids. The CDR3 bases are TGTGCCAGCAGGACTACTGCGAACACCGGGGAGCTGTTTTTT. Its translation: CASRTTANTGELFF. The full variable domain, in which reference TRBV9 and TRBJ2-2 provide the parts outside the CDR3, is DSGVTQTPKHLITATGQRVTLRCSPRSGDLSVYWYQQSLDQGLQFLIQYYNGEERAKGNILERFSAQQFPDLHSELNLSSLELGDSALYFCASRTTANTGELFFGEGSRLTVL.

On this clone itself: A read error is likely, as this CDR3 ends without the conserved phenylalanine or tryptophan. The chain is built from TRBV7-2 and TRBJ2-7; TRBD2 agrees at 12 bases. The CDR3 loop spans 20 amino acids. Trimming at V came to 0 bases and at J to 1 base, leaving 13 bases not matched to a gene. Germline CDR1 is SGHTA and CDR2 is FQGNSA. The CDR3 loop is CASSLASTSGSSQYSYEQYL. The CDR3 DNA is TGTGCCAGCAGCTTAGCGTCGACTAGCGGGAGTTCTCAATATTCCTACGAGCAGTACCTC.

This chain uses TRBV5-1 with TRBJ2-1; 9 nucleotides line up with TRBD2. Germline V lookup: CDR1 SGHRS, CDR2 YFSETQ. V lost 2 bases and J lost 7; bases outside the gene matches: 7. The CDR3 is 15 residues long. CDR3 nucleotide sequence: TGCGCCAGCAGCTTACGGGACAGCGGGAGGAATGAGCAGTTCTTC. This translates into CASSLRDSGRNEQFF. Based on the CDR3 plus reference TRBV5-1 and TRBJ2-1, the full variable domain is KAGVTQTPRYLIKTRGQQVTLSCSPISGHRSVSWYQQTPGQGLQFLFEYFSETQRNKGNFPGRFSGRQFSNSRSEMNVSTLELGDSALYLCASSLRDSGRNEQFFGPGTRLTVL.

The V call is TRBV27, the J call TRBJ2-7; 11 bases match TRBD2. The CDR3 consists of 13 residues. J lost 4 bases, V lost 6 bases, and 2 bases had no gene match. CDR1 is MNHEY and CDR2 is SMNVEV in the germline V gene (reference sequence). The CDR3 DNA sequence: TGTGCCAGCAGAGCTAGCGGGAGGTACGAGCAGTACTTC. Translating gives CASRASGRYEQYF.

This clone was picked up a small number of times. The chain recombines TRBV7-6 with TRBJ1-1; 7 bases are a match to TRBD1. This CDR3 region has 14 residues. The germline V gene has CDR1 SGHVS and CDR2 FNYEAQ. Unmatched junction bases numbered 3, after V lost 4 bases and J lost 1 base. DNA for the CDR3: TGTGCCAGCAGCTCGGGACAGAAGAACACTGAAGCTTTCTTT. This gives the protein CASSSGQKNTEAFF.

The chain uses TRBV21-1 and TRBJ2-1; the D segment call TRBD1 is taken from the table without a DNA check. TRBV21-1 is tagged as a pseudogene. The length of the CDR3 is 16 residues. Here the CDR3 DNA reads TGTGCCAGCAGCGCTTATTGGGACAGGGACTACAATGAGCAGTTCTTC. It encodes CASSAYWDRDYNEQFF.

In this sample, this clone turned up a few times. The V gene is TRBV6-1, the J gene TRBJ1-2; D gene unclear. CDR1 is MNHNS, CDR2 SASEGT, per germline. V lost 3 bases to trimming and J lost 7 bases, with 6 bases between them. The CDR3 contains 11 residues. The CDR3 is CASSDSVGYTF. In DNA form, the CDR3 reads TGTGCCAGCAGTGATTCGGTTGGCTACACCTTC.

The CDR3 region has the DNA TGTGCCAGCAGCTTGGTGGGGGGGCCAGAGACCCAGTACTTC. This encodes CASSLVGGPETQYF. The V call is TRBV5-4, the J call TRBJ2-5; the D gene is possibly TRBD2 (7 bases). This CDR3 comprises 14 residues. V was clipped by 0 bases and J by 4 bases, with 10 bases between them. Germline V gene data show CDR1 as SGHNT and CDR2 as YYREEE (reference sequence).

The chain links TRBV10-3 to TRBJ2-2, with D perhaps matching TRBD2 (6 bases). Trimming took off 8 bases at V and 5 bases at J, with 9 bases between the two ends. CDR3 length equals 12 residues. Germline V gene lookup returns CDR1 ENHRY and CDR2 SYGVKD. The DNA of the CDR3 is TGTGCCATCTTGGGGGGAACCGGGGAGCTGTTTTTT. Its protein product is CAILGGTGELFF.

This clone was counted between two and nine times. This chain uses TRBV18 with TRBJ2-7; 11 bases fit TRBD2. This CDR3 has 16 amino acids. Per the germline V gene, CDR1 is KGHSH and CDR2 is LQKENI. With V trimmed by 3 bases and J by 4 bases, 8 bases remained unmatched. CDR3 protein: CASSPSPTSGGYEQYF. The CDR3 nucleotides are TGTGCCAGCTCACCGTCCCCAACTAGCGGGGGTTACGAGCAGTACTTC. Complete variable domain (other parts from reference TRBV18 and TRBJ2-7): NAGVMQNPRHLVRRRGQEARLRCSPMKGHSHVYWYRQLPEEGLKFMVYLQKENIIDESGMPKERFSAEFPKEGPSILRIQQVVRGDSAAYFCASSPSPTSGGYEQYFGPGTRLTVT.

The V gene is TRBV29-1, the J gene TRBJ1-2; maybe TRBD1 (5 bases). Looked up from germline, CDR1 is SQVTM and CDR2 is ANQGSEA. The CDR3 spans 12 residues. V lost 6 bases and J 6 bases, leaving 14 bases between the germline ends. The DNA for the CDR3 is TGCAGCGTAGCCCCGGACACCGATGGCTACACCTTC. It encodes CSVAPDTDGYTF.

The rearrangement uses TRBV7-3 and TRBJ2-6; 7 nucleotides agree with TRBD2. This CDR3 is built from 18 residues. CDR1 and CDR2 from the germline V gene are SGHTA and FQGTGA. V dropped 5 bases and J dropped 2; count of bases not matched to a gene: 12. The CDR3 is CASSPLGTTIAGANVLTF. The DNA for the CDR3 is TGTGCCAGCAGCCCCCTGGGGACTACAATAGCTGGGGCCAACGTCCTGACTTTC.

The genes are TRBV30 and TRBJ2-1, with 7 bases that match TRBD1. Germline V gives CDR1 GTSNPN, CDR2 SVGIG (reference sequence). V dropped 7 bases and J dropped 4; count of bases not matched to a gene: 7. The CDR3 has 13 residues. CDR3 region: CAFSRGPYNEQFF. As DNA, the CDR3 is TGTGCCTTCAGTAGGGGGCCTTACAATGAGCAGTTCTTC.

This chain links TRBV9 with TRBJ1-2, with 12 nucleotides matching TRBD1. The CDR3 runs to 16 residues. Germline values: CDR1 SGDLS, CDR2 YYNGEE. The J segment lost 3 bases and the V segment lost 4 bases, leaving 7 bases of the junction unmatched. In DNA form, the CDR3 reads TGTGCCAGCAGCCCACTAGGGACAGGGGGCGACTATGGCTACACCTTC. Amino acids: CASSPLGTGGDYGYTF. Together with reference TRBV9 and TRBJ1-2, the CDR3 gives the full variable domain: DSGVTQTPKHLITATGQRVTLRCSPRSGDLSVYWYQQSLDQGLQFLIQYYNGEERAKGNILERFSAQQFPDLHSELNLSSLELGDSALYFCASSPLGTGGDYGYTFGSGTRLTVV.